These 9 T cell receptor beta chains were sequenced from one sample in a study of T cell repertoires in cytomegalovirus infection. One entry per CDR3 protein results from TCRdb running MiXCR on the reads. The repertoire includes approximately 110,000 distinct CDR3 sequences, 29% of them detected once, and about 81% sits in the top ten. Antigens for these TCRs are unknown. This specimen was CD8+ T cells from cultured PBMCs, taken from culture after CMV antigen stimulation. Receptor source: a human donor in good health (CMV status not recorded). Some clones in this sample may be carry-over from other donors' samples.

This clonotype occurred once. A clone one base away is much larger, so this may be a read error. The CDR3 bases are TGTGCCAGCAGTGACGGGGGGACAGGAGAGGGCTGCACCTTC. This translates into CASSDGGTGEGCTF. V gene TRBV25-1 combines with J gene TRBJ1-2, with 8 bases identical to TRBD1. The germline gives CDR1 MGHDK, CDR2 SYGVNS. CDR3 length equals 14 residues.

The chain carries TRBV3-1 and TRBJ2-7; D is uncertain. This CDR3 spans 13 amino acids. V was trimmed by 3 bases and J by 2 bases, leaving 8 bases between them. Germline V gene sequence: CDR1 LGHDT, CDR2 YNNKEL (reference sequence). The CDR3 sequence: CASSHLRPYEQYF. As DNA, the CDR3 is TGTGCCAGCAGCCATCTCAGACCCTACGAGCAGTACTTC.

This clonotype came up a few times. This sequence joins TRBV19 and TRBJ2-1; TRBD2 aligns across 9 bases. The V and J ends lost 5 bases and 1 base, in that order; junction bases with no gene match: 3. Germline V gene lookup returns CDR1 LNHDA and CDR2 SQIVND (reference sequence). The length of the CDR3 is 15 residues. CDR3 sequence: CASSPSGDSYNEQFF. As DNA, the CDR3 is TGTGCCAGTAGTCCTAGCGGGGATTCCTACAATGAGCAGTTCTTC.

This clonotype was seen a handful of times. J is TRBJ2-6 and V is TRBV2; maybe TRBD1 (5 bases). Per germline, CDR1 SNHLY and CDR2 FYNNEI. The CDR3 is 15 residues long. V lost 6 bases to trimming and J lost 2 bases, with 11 bases between them. CDR3 bases: TGTGCCAGCAGCCAGGGAAAGGCTGGGGCCAACGTCCTGACTTTC. This codes for CASSQGKAGANVLTF.

This clonotype was seen more than once but under ten times. This chain uses TRBV4-1 with TRBJ1-2, with D maybe TRBD1 (6 bases). V lost 4 bases, J lost 2 bases, and 14 bases lay in between. The CDR3 has 15 residues. The germline CDR1 and CDR2 sequences are MGHRA and YSYEKL. CDR3 residues: CASSPLRGGNYGYTF. CDR3 in DNA: TGCGCCAGCAGCCCCCTCCGCGGGGGCAACTATGGCTACACCTTC.

This clonotype was detected only a few times. This chain connects TRBV6-5 to TRBJ2-6, with no clear D. The germline CDR1 and CDR2 sequences are MNHEY and SVGAGI. V lost 0 bases and J 4 bases, leaving 7 bases between the germline ends. CDR3 size: 15 residues. The CDR3 DNA reads as TGTGCCAGCAGTTACTCGCGGTCGGGGGCCAACGTCCTGACTTTC. Amino acids: CASSYSRSGANVLTF.

This clonotype was detected a few times. The rearrangement links TRBV19 to TRBJ1-1; the D is unclear. Germline V gives CDR1 LNHDA, CDR2 SQIVND (reference sequence). V lost 3 bases, J lost 1 base, and 12 bases lay in between. CDR3 size: 15 residues. The CDR3 sequence is CASSIGVRGNTEAFF. The CDR3 DNA follows: TGTGCCAGTAGTATCGGGGTTCGTGGGAACACTGAAGCTTTCTTT. Supplemented by reference TRBV19 and TRBJ1-1, the full variable domain reads DGGITQSPKYLFRKEGQNVTLSCEQNLNHDAMYWYRQDPGQGLRLIYYSQIVNDFQKGDIAEGYSVSREKKESFPLTVTSAQKNPTAFYLCASSIGVRGNTEAFFGQGTRLTVV.

The genes are TRBV9 and TRBJ2-7, with D unclear. Germline V lookup: CDR1 SGDLS, CDR2 YYNGEE. V was cut by 3 bases and J by 7 bases, with 14 bases left in between. This CDR3 has 13 amino acids. CDR3 DNA: TGTGCCAGCAGCGGAAATCCCAGCCGGGAGCAGTACTTC. Translating it yields CASSGNPSREQYF.

This chain links TRBV7-6 with TRBJ2-7; 8 bases agree with TRBD2. Trimming removed 5 bases from V and 5 bases from J; junction bases left unmatched: 8. Germline V gives CDR1 SGHVS, CDR2 FNYEAQ. The CDR3 contains 14 residues. The CDR3 loop reads CASSRTGLGNEQYF. The DNA for the CDR3 is TGTGCCAGCAGCCGCACGGGACTAGGGAACGAGCAGTACTTC.